These T cell receptor beta chains were read from a single sample in a study of blood T cell repertoires in COVID-19. TCRdb keeps only in-frame clones here, not all; method: immunoSEQ multiplex PCR. The sample holds some 200,000 clones; 80% are singletons and the top ten take approximately 7.4%. The sample taken for sequencing was PBMCs or T cells enriched from blood (not recorded which). The receptors shown here come from a woman in her thirties or forties with acute COVID-19. CDR3s leave out the opening cysteine and the closing phenylalanine or tryptophan. Clone size is given for some rows only: seen once, a few or many times, or a class if the clone is expanded.

J gene	V gene	clone size	CDR3 length	CDR3 protein
TRBJ1-3	TRBV30	few	14	AWGRGDGTAGNTIY
TRBJ2-1	TRBV2	-	12	ASQNPGDHNEQF
TRBJ1-5	TRBV6-1	-	15	ASSERFSRVLNQPQH
TRBJ2-7	TRBV6-5	-	11	ASRPWTDDEQY
TRBJ2-5	TRBV5-1	-	10	ASFGQEKTQY
TRBJ1-1	TRBV3-1/TRBV3-2	-	13	ASSSLGGARTEAF
TRBJ2-7	TRBV6-5	-	11	ATGASGAYEQY
TRBJ1-5	TRBV30	-	11	AWTGERDQPQH
TRBJ1-3	TRBV21-1	-	13	ATTDRAYSGNTIY
TRBJ2-1	TRBV10-3	-	10	AISDHYNEQF
TRBJ2-1	TRBV11-2	-	11	ASSLGRAGEQF
TRBJ2-3	TRBV30	once	12	AWSQDRATDTQY
TRBJ2-5	TRBV18	-	10	ASRTYQETQY
TRBJ2-7	TRBV9	-	12	ASSPQGAFYEQY
TRBJ1-3	TRBV20-1	-	15	SASDSTRDRVRNTIY
TRBJ1-3	TRBV9	-	13	ASSERTGSGNTIY
TRBJ2-2	TRBV2	-	15	ASSEFEAGRRGGELF
TRBJ2-2	TRBV10-3	-	14	AIATSGRAGTGELF
TRBJ2-3	TRBV7-3	-	17	ASSPNRLAGPRPTDTQY
TRBJ2-2	TRBV5-1	-	12	ASSLGTSAGELF
TRBJ1-2	TRBV2	few	9	ASRENYGYT
TRBJ1-4	TRBV7-2	once	15	ASSLLSPAGKNEKLF
TRBJ2-7	TRBV11-2	-	12	ASSLDRLAGEQY